This TCR beta chain was recorded in a study of T cells in tuberculosis listed by TCRdb under 2018. Describing the broader study: The study combined CD1B tetramers and high-throughput TCR immunosequencing to characterize T cells specific for the mycobacterial lipid antigen glucose monomycolate (GMM). IGRA-negative adolescents, IGRA-positive adolescents with latent tuberculosis and adults with active tuberculosis, about 9 per group, were compared in a South African clinical cohort.

TCR libraries were generated with the immunoSEQ multiplex PCR assay, using TCR-beta and/or TCR-alpha/delta assays for each sample. Amplified TCR libraries were sequenced on the Illumina high-throughput platform. Regarding the original processing steps: Clustering and dimensionality reduction were performed using pairwise TCRdist distances among GMM-specific receptors from ex vivo sorted or in vitro expanded T cells. Each clinical repertoire received a mean NN-distance score, defined as the average TCRdist to the nearest 10% of tetramer-positive reference sequences. GEM TCR motif frequency was calculated as the fraction of unique TCRs that matched known GEM sequences by V/J usage and CDR3 length. Linear discriminant analysis with leave-one-out cross-validation, implemented in scikit-learn, was used to classify active tuberculosis. Not all clones reach the TCRdb copy of this immuneACCESS table, which keeps in-frame sequences only. Checked studies attribute under half of the gap to unresolved V genes and leave the rest unexplained. Clonal size and the V and J genes are those of that table, whereas D and trimming came from the DNA. The sample data list 20,000 to 25,000 clones, and roughly 97% of these were observed just once. The ten most abundant clones make up 6.2% of the sample.

As regards this clone: Its binding antigen is unknown. Nothing much larger sits one base from this clone, and base qualities are not available.

Study-wide conclusions, independent of this receptor: Clinical samples were selected based on which cryopreserved specimens were available, and the active tuberculosis cases were adults whereas the controls were adolescents. The smaller NN-distances in active tuberculosis patients were driven in part by shorter CDR3-alpha lengths, while the difference seen for TCR-beta was not statistically significant. An accuracy of around 88% (AUROC 0.90) was reached by a classifier using the diverse GMM-specific repertoire, compared with 60% to 70% accuracy when GEM motif frequencies were used. Compared with IGRA-negative controls, TCR-alpha repertoires from active tuberculosis had smaller mean NN-distances to GMM-specific TCRs, which suggests clonal expansion of these TCRs.

At study entry, adolescents were screened for latent tuberculosis infection using a tuberculin skin test and the QuantiFERON-TB GOLD In-Tube IGRA. Immunosequencing was performed on unsorted cryopreserved PBMC and covered about 110,000 T cells per clinical donor on average. Eleven high schools in the Worcester region of the Western Cape, South Africa, served as enrollment sites for adolescents aged 12 to 18 years. Ten adolescents infected with M. tuberculosis and around ten uninfected adolescents were chosen and matched for age and sex. Adolescent PBMC were isolated from freshly drawn heparinized blood by density centrifugation and cryopreserved. CDR1 and CDR2 are read off the germline V gene (reference sequence) as LNHDA and SQIVND. The CDR3 runs 12 residues from the cysteine to the phenylalanine. CDR3 DNA only is kept here, 36 bases in frame from base 1. V sheds 9 bases and J sheds 1 base, leaving 7 bases between their ends.

The specimen was PBMCs. The receptor was derived from a donor aged 5-35 years with latent tuberculosis or without tuberculosis infection. The sequence joins TRBV19 to TRBJ1-5; TRBD1 is a possible D gene, resting on 5 matching bases. The DNA is as follows: TGTGCCAGCGACAGCAGCAATCAGCCCCAGCATTTT. Translated, this gives CASDSSNQPQHF.